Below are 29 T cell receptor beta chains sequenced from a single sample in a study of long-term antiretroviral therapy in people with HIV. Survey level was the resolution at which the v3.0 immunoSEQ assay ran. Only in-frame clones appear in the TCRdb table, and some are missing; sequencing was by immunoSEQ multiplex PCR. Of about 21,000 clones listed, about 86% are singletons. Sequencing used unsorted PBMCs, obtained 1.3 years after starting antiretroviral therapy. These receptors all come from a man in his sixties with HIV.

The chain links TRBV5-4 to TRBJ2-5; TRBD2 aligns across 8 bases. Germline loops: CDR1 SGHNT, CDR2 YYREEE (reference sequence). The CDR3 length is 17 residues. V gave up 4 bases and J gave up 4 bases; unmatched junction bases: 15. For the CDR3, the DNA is TGTGCCAGCAGCGAAGTAATTCCGGGGGGGCTAGGAGAGACCCAGTACTTC. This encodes CASSEVIPGGLGETQYF.

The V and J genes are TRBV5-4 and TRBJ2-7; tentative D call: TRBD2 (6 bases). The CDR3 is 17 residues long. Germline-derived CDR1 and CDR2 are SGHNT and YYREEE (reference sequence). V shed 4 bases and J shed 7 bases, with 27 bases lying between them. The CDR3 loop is CASSTGQLRSSGGEQYF. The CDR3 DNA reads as TGTGCCAGCAGCACAGGTCAGTTGCGGTCATCTGGGGGGGAGCAGTACTTC.

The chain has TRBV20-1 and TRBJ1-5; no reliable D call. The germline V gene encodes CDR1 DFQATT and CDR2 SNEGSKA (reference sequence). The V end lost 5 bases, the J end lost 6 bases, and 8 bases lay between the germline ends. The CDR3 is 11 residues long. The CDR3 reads CSAAKGQPQHF. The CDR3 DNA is TGCAGTGCTGCGAAGGGTCAGCCCCAGCATTTT.

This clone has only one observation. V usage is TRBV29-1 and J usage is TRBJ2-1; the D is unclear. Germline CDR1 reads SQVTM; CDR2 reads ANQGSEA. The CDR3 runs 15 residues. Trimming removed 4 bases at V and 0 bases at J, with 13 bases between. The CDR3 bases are TGCAGCGTTGTCGTGTCAGGAAGCTCCTACAATGAGCAGTTCTTC. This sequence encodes CSVVVSGSSYNEQFF.

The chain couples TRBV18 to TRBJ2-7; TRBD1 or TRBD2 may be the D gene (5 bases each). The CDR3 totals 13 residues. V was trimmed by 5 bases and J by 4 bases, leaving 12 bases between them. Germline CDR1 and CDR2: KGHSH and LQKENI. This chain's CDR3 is CASSSGPRYEQYF. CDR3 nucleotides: TGTGCCAGCTCATCGGGACCGAGATACGAGCAGTACTTC.

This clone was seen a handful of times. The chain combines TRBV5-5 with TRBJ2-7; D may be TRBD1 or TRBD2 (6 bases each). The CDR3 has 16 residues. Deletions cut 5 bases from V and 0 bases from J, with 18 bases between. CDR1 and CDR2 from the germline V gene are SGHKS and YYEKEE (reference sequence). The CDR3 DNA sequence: TGTGCCAGCAGTCGCTACAGGGAGGTTACCTCCTACGAGCAGTACTTC. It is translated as CASSRYREVTSYEQYF.

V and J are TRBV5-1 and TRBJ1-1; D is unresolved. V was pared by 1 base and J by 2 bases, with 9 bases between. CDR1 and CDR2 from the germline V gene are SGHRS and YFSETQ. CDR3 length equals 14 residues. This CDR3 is CASSLWVENTEAFF. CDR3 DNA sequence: TGCGCCAGCAGCTTGTGGGTAGAAAACACTGAAGCTTTCTTT.

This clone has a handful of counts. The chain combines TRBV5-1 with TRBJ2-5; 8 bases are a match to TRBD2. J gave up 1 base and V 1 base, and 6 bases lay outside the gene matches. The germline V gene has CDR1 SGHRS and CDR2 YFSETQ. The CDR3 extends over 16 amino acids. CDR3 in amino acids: CASSLNPAGAQETQYF. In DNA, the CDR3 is TGCGCCAGCAGCTTGAATCCAGCGGGGGCCCAAGAGACCCAGTACTTC.

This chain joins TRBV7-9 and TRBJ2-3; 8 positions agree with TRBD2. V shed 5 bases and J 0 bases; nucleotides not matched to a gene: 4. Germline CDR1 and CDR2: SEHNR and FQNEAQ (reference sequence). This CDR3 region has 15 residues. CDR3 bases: TGTGCCAGCAGCGCCACTAGCGGAAGCACAGATACGCAGTATTTT. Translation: CASSATSGSTDTQYF.

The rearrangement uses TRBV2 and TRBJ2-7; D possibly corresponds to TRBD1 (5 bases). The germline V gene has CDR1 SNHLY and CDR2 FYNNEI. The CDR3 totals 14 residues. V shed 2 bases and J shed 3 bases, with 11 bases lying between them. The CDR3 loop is CASSEQGGYYEQYF. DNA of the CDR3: TGTGCCAGCAGTGAACAGGGCGGTTACTACGAGCAGTACTTC.

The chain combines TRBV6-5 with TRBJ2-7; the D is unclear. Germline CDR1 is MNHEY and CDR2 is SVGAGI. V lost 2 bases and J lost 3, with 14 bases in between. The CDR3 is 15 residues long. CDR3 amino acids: CASSYRRSRDYEQYF. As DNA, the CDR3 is TGTGCCAGCAGTTACAGAAGGTCCAGAGACTACGAGCAGTACTTC.

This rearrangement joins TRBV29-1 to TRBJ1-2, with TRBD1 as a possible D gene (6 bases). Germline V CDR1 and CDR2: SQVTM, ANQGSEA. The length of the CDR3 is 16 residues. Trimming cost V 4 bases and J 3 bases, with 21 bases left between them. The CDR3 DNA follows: TGCAGCGTTGCTCCAGGGGCGCGGGCCTTTGACTATGGCTACACCTTC. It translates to CSVAPGARAFDYGYTF.

CDR3 coding DNA: TGTGCCAGCAGCCCCGGGACTAGCGGATACAATGAGCAGTTCTTC. Its translation is CASSPGTSGYNEQFF. The V and J genes are TRBV7-8 and TRBJ2-1; the match to TRBD2 covers 11 bases. V gave up 5 bases and J gave up 4 bases; unmatched junction bases: 4. From germline, CDR1 is SGHVS and CDR2 FQNEAQ. This CDR3 contains 15 residues.

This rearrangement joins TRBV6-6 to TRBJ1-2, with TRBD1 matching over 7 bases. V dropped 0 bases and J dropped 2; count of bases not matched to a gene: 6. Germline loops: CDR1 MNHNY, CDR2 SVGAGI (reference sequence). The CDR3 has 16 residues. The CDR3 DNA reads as TGTGCCAGCAGTTACTCCCGGACAGGAATCAACTATGGCTACACCTTC. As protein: CASSYSRTGINYGYTF.

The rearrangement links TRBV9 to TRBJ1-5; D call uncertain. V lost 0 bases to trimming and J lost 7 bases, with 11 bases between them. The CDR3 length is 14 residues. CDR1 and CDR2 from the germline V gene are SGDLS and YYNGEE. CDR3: CASSVGVHQQPQHF. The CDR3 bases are TGTGCCAGCAGCGTAGGTGTTCATCAGCAGCCCCAGCATTTT.

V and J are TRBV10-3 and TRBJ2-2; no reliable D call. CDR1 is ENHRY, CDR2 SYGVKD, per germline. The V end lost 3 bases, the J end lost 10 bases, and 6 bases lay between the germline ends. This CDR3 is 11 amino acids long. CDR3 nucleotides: TGTGCCATCAGTGAAGGAGAGGAGCTGTTTTTT. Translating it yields CAISEGEELFF.

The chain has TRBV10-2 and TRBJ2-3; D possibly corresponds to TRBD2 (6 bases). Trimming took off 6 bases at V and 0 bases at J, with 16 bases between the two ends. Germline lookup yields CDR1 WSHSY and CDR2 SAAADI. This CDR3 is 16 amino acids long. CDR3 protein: CASRDYLGRSTDTQYF. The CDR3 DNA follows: TGCGCCAGCAGGGACTATCTGGGACGGAGCACAGATACGCAGTATTTT.

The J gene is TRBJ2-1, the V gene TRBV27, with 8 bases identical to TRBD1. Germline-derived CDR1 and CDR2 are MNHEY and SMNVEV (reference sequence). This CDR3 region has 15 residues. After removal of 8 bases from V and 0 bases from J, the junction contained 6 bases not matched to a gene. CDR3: CASGQGLFSYNEQFF. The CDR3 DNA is TGTGCCAGCGGACAGGGCCTCTTCTCCTACAATGAGCAGTTCTTC.

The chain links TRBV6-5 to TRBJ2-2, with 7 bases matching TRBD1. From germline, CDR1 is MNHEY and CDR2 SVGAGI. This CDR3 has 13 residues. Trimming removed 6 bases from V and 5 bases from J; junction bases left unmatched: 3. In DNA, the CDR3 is TGTGCCAGCAGCCCAGGGGGAACCGGGGAGCTGTTTTTT. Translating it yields CASSPGGTGELFF.

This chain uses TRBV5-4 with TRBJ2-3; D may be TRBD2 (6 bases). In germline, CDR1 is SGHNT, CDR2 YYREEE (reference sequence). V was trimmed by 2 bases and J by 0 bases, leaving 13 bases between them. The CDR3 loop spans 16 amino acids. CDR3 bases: TGTGCCAGCAGCTTCGGAGGGGCCGCTAGCACAGATACGCAGTATTTT. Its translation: CASSFGGAASTDTQYF. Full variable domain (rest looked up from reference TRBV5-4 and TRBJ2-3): ETGVTQSPTHLIKTRGQQVTLRCSSQSGHNTVSWYQQALGQGPQFIFQYYREEENGRGNFPPRFSGLQFPNYSSELNVNALELDDSALYLCASSFGGAASTDTQYFGPGTRLTVL.

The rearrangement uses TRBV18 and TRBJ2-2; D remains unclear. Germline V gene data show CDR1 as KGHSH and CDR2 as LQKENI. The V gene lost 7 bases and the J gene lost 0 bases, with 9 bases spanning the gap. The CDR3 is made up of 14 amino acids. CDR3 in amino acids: CASWWTANTGELFF. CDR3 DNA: TGTGCCAGCTGGTGGACCGCGAACACCGGGGAGCTGTTTTTT.

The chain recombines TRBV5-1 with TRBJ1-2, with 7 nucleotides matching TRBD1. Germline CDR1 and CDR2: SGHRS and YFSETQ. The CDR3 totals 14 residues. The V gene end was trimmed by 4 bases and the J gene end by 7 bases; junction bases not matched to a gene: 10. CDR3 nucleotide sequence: TGCGCCAGCAGCCACCAGGACAGGACCTCTGGCTACACCTTC. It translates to CASSHQDRTSGYTF.

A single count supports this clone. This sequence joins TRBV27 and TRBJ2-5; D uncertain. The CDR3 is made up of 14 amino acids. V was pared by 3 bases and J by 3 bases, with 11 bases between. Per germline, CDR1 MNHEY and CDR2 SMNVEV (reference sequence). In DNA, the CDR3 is TGTGCCAGCAGTTTGGGTTGGAACAAAGAGACCCAGTACTTC. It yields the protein CASSLGWNKETQYF.

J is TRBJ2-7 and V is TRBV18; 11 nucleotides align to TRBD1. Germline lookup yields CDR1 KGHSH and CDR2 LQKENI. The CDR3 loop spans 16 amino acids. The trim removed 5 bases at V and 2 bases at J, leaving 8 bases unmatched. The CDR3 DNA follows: TGTGCCAGCTCATCGGACAGGGGGCGCATGGCCTACGAGCAGTACTTC. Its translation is CASSSDRGRMAYEQYF.

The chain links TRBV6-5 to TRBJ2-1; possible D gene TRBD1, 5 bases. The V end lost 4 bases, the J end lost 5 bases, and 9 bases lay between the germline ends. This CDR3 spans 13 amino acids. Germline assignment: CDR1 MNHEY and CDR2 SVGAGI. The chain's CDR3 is CASSSGLNNEQFF. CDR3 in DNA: TGTGCCAGCAGTTCAGGGCTAAACAATGAGCAGTTCTTC.

The CDR3: CASRITTGGYGYTF. For the CDR3, the DNA is TGTGCCAGCAGAATCACGACAGGGGGATATGGCTACACCTTC. J is TRBJ1-2 and V is TRBV6-5; TRBD1 matches at 9 bases. V was clipped by 6 bases and J by 5 bases; unmatched bases: 7. Germline CDR1 and CDR2: MNHEY and SVGAGI. CDR3 size: 14 residues.

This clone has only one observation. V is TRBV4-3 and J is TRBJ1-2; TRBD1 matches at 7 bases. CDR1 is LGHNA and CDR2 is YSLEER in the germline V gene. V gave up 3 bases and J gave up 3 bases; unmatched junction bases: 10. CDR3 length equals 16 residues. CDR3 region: CASSQTGSVCYYGYTF. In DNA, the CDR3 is TGCGCCAGCAGCCAGACAGGGTCAGTATGTTACTATGGCTACACCTTC.

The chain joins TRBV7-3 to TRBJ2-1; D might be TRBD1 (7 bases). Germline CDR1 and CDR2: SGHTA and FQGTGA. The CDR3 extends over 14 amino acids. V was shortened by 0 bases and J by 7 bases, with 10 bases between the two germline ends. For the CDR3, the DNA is TGTGCCAGCAGCTTAACTGCAGGGGGGAATGAGCAGTTCTTC. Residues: CASSLTAGGNEQFF.

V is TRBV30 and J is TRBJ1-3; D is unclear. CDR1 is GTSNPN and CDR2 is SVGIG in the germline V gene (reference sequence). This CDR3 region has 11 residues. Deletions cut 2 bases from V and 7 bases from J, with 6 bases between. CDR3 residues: CAWSWENTIYF. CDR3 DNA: TGTGCCTGGAGTTGGGAGAACACCATATATTTT.